This T cell receptor (beta chain) was sequenced in a study of T cell responses to AZD1222 COVID-19 vaccine. Assay used: immunoSEQ multiplex PCR; TCRdb lists only in-frame clones, some missing. The table includes more than 120,000 clones, 89% detected once. Some second doses came at about 4 weeks and others at about 12 weeks; these were pooled. There are 14 residues in the CDR3. The V end was cut by 2 bases, the J end by 1 base, with 9 bases between. Per germline, CDR1 SGHRS and CDR2 YFSETQ. The chain joins TRBV5-1 to TRBJ1-1; D perhaps matches TRBD1 (5 bases). Sequenced material: peripheral blood, taken 28 days after the second AZD1222 dose. The receptor's source is an adult who received the AZD1222 COVID-19 vaccine. CDR3 coding DNA: TGCGCCAGCAGCTTAAAGACAGCGAACACTGAAGCTTTCTTT. Its translation is CASSLKTANTEAFF.